Many counts were recorded for the clone carrying this T cell receptor beta chain. Its cognate antigen is unknown. The sample originates from a study of identical twins. After template switching added a universal primer site, the resulting cDNA carried unique molecular identifiers. TCRdb passed the 5' RACE reads through MiXCR, listing each CDR3 protein once. The data show hundreds of thousands of distinct CDR3 sequences, roughly 12% seen once. Trimming at V came to 4 bases and at J to 4 bases, leaving 4 bases not matched to a gene. This CDR3 has 15 residues. Per germline, CDR1 SEHNR and CDR2 FQNEAQ (reference sequence). Study findings and constraints: Invariant MAIT and iNKT cells are populations that could partly confound zero-insertion analyses. There was an excess of low generation probability in the out-of-frame alpha sequences that twins shared.

A further study also used this sample, focusing on yellow fever vaccine responses in identical twins.

The sequence came from a woman aged 18-29 years in good health. The J gene is TRBJ2-1, the V gene TRBV7-9; 10 positions agree with TRBD2. Sequenced input: CD8+ T cells sorted from blood. CDR3 residues: CASSSLAGQYNEQFF. CDR3 bases: TGTGCCAGCAGCTCACTAGCGGGACAATACAATGAGCAGTTCTTC.